Below, 25 T cell receptor beta chains from the same sample are listed, as sequenced in a study of a mutant IDH1 vaccine in newly diagnosed glioma. The antigens of these receptors remain unknown. Generated by immunoSEQ multiplex PCR, the TCRdb table keeps only in-frame clones and is missing some. Of about 54,000 clones listed, about 85% were seen once; the top ten hold roughly 4%. Time point indicated: week 35, safety follow-up. Doses consisted of 300 ug of mutant IDH1 20-mer peptide each, paired with topical imiquimod. The sequencing here drew on PBMCs, taken from a glioma patient whose treatment included an IDH1 peptide vaccine. The receptors stem from a young woman with glioma.

J is TRBJ2-7 and V is TRBV5-6; 9 nucleotides align to TRBD1. CDR3 length equals 14 residues. J was trimmed by 1 base and V by 7 bases; bases with no gene match: 6. The germline gives CDR1 SGHDT, CDR2 YYEEEE. This CDR3 reads CASFRTGVSYEQYF. The CDR3 DNA reads TGTGCCAGCTTCCGGACAGGGGTGTCCTACGAGCAGTACTTC.

J is TRBJ2-7 and V is TRBV7-8; the D gene is possibly TRBD1 (6 bases). The CDR3 spans 15 residues. V lost 6 bases and J lost 2, with 17 bases in between. Germline CDR1 and CDR2: SGHVS and FQNEAQ. The CDR3 coding sequence is TGTGCCAGCAGAGAATTCCAGGGGCCGACCTACGAGCAGTACTTC. Translation: CASREFQGPTYEQYF.

The chain couples TRBV4-3 to TRBJ2-7, with a weak D call TRBD2 (5 bases). From germline, CDR1 is LGHNA and CDR2 YSLEER. The V gene lost 4 bases and the J gene lost 4 bases, with 11 bases spanning the gap. There are 13 residues in the CDR3. In nucleotides, the CDR3 is TGCGCCAGCAGCCGTGAAGAGGGTTACGAGCAGTACTTC. Amino acid sequence: CASSREEGYEQYF.

The chain employs TRBV19 and TRBJ2-7; TRBD2 matches 8 bases. There are 15 residues in the CDR3. J gave up 6 bases and V 10 bases, and 17 bases lay outside the gene matches. The germline CDR1 and CDR2 sequences are LNHDA and SQIVND (reference sequence). The chain's CDR3 is CATTSMGGRGGEQYF. DNA for the CDR3: TGTGCCACCACTTCAATGGGAGGCCGGGGGGGCGAGCAGTACTTC.

The J gene is TRBJ1-6, the V gene TRBV27; tentatively, D is TRBD1 (5 bases). CDR1 is MNHEY, CDR2 SMNVEV, per germline (reference sequence). This CDR3 spans 14 amino acids. V was cut by 6 bases and J by 3 bases, with 9 bases left in between. Written as DNA, the CDR3 is TGTGCCAGCAGGCAGGGTTTCTATAATTCACCCCTCCACTTT. Its protein product is CASRQGFYNSPLHF.

The CDR3 reads CASSTLTSGRAGGEQYF. DNA for the CDR3: TGTGCCAGCAGTACCCTGACTAGCGGGAGGGCCGGGGGCGAGCAGTACTTC. V is TRBV27 and J is TRBJ2-7; 14 bases are a match to TRBD2. Germline V gene sequence: CDR1 MNHEY, CDR2 SMNVEV (reference sequence). With 5 bases clipped from V and 6 bases from J, the junction kept 12 bases outside the gene matches. This CDR3 region has 17 residues.

The J gene is TRBJ2-7, the V gene TRBV6-5; D may be TRBD1 (5 bases). Deletions cut 10 bases from V and 3 bases from J, with 10 bases between. The CDR3 consists of 11 residues. Germline CDR1 is MNHEY and CDR2 is SVGAGI. CDR3 in amino acids: CATSGIYEQYF. In DNA, the CDR3 is TGTGCCACCTCAGGGATCTACGAGCAGTACTTC.

The rearrangement links TRBV29-1 to TRBJ2-1; 11 bases are a match to TRBD2. The CDR3 is made up of 14 amino acids. Germline V gives CDR1 SQVTM, CDR2 ANQGSEA. Trimming removed 7 bases from V and 3 bases from J; junction bases left unmatched: 5. CDR3 in DNA: TGCAGCGCGCGGACTAGCGGGTACTACAATGAGCAGTTCTTC. It yields the protein CSARTSGYYNEQFF.

The V gene is TRBV5-1, the J gene TRBJ1-2; 9 bases fit TRBD1. The CDR3 runs to 17 residues. Germline lookup yields CDR1 SGHRS and CDR2 YFSETQ. The ends lost 0 bases at V and 1 base at J; junction bases unmatched: 7. The CDR3 DNA is TGCGCCAGCAGCTTGGCCGTGGGGACAGGGTATAACTATGGCTACACCTTC. Translated, it gives CASSLAVGTGYNYGYTF. The full variable domain, with the rest looked up from reference TRBV5-1 and TRBJ1-2, is KAGVTQTPRYLIKTRGQQVTLSCSPISGHRSVSWYQQTPGQGLQFLFEYFSETQRNKGNFPGRFSGRQFSNSRSEMNVSTLELGDSALYLCASSLAVGTGYNYGYTFGSGTRLTVV.

This chain uses TRBV25-1 with TRBJ2-2; D gene unclear. V lost 2 bases to trimming and J lost 1 base, with 8 bases between them. Per the germline V gene, CDR1 is MGHDK and CDR2 is SYGVNS. The CDR3 totals 15 residues. The CDR3 DNA sequence: TGTGCCAGCAGTGAAAGGAAGGGGAACACCGGGGAGCTGTTTTTT. This codes for CASSERKGNTGELFF.

The chain joins TRBV4-2 to TRBJ2-3; D is possibly TRBD2 (6 bases). Germline V CDR1 and CDR2: LGHNA, YNFKEQ. The CDR3 spans 16 residues. Trimming cost V 1 base and J 2 bases, with 13 bases left between them. CDR3 sequence reads: CASSQGGGKPTDTQYF. The CDR3 nucleotides are TGTGCCAGCAGCCAAGGGGGCGGGAAGCCCACAGATACGCAGTATTTT.

The rearrangement joins TRBV9 to TRBJ1-2, with 11 bases matching TRBD1. Germline CDR1 reads SGDLS; CDR2 reads YYNGEE. The V segment lost 5 bases and the J segment 4 bases; nucleotides outside the gene matches: 4. The CDR3 length is 14 residues. The CDR3 is CASRRTGGTYGYTF. The CDR3 nucleotides are TGTGCCAGCAGGAGGACAGGGGGCACCTATGGCTACACCTTC.

The V call is TRBV5-1, the J call TRBJ2-4; the D gene is possibly TRBD1 (5 bases). The ends were cut back, 4 bases at V and 0 bases at J, with 29 bases in the middle. The CDR3 consists of 21 residues. Per the germline V gene, CDR1 is SGHRS and CDR2 is YFSETQ. The CDR3 DNA reads as TGCGCCAGCAGCCCCCCATTTGGTACAGCGAGACAGACCTTAGCCAAAAACATTCAGTACTTC. Translated, it gives CASSPPFGTARQTLAKNIQYF.

The genes are TRBV6-1 and TRBJ2-6; tentatively, D is TRBD1 or TRBD2 (5 bases each). The CDR3 is 14 residues long. V lost 11 bases and J lost 1, with 12 bases in between. The germline gives CDR1 MNHNS, CDR2 SASEGT. The CDR3 region has the DNA TGTGCCTGTTTCGGGGCGTCTGGGGCCAACGTCCTGACTTTC. It is translated as CACFGASGANVLTF.

This clone showed up just a few times. V is TRBV6-1 and J is TRBJ1-1, with no clear D. The CDR3 covers 13 residues. V shed 2 bases and J shed 1 base, with 5 bases lying between them. The germline V gene has CDR1 MNHNS and CDR2 SASEGT. The CDR3 spells CASSEKENTEAFF. The CDR3, as DNA: TGTGCCAGCAGTGAAAAGGAGAACACTGAAGCTTTCTTT.

The rearrangement links TRBV2 to TRBJ2-7; 9 bases are a match to TRBD1. The trim removed 4 bases at V and 5 bases at J, leaving 9 bases unmatched. CDR1 SNHLY and CDR2 FYNNEI come from the germline V gene. The CDR3 sequence is 15 residues long. CDR3 loop: CASSGGTGLTHEQYF. The CDR3 nucleotides read TGTGCCAGCAGTGGAGGGACAGGGCTCACACACGAGCAGTACTTC.

This chain connects TRBV5-1 to TRBJ1-4; possibly TRBD1 for D (6 bases). The germline V gene has CDR1 SGHRS and CDR2 YFSETQ. V lost 5 bases to trimming and J lost 7 bases, with 33 bases between them. This CDR3 region has 20 residues. The CDR3 nucleotides are TGCGCCAGCAGGAACCGTGCGTTACAGGGTTGGGGCCCCGGGGCTGAAAAACTGTTTTTT. This encodes CASRNRALQGWGPGAEKLFF.

V and J are TRBV19 and TRBJ2-3; the D gene is possibly TRBD1 (6 bases). The V end lost 1 base, the J end lost 1 base, and 15 bases lay between the germline ends. From germline, CDR1 is LNHDA and CDR2 SQIVND (reference sequence). The CDR3 spans 17 residues. The CDR3 here is CASSIGGPTGRTDTQYF. CDR3 sequence (DNA): TGTGCCAGTAGTATAGGTGGCCCCACAGGGCGCACAGATACGCAGTATTTT.

The chain carries TRBV21-1 and TRBJ2-7; the tabulated D call, TRBD1, remains unverified against the DNA. TRBV21-1 corresponds to a pseudogene. The CDR3 is made up of 15 amino acids. CDR3 in amino acids: CASSKGGTGTYEQYF. CDR3 nucleotides: TGTGCCAGCAGCAAAGGAGGTACAGGGACCTACGAGCAGTACTTC.

V is TRBV7-6 and J is TRBJ2-7; 9 bases fit TRBD1. Germline trimming cut 5 bases from V and 6 bases from J; bases unmatched to any gene: 8. CDR1 and CDR2 from the germline V gene are SGHVS and FNYEAQ. CDR3 length: 14 amino acids. The CDR3 DNA sequence: TGTGCCAGCAGCCTCGGGACAGGGATCGGCGAGCAGTACTTC. It codes for CASSLGTGIGEQYF.

This clone was seen only a few times. The chain is built from TRBV30 and TRBJ1-1, with no clear D. CDR1 GTSNPN and CDR2 SVGIG come from the germline V gene (reference sequence). Trimming removed 3 bases at V and 8 bases at J, with 7 bases between. The CDR3 consists of 10 residues. CDR3 sequence: CAWRRAEAFF. The CDR3 nucleotides are TGTGCCTGGAGGCGGGCCGAAGCTTTCTTT.

The gene calls are TRBV15 and TRBJ2-2; D gene ambiguous. Trimming cost V 0 bases and J 4 bases, with 6 bases left between them. The CDR3 consists of 14 residues. The germline gives CDR1 LNHNV, CDR2 YYDKDF (reference sequence). CDR3 in DNA: TGTGCCACCAGCAGAGATGCGTTCACCGGGGAGCTGTTTTTT. Residues: CATSRDAFTGELFF.

The chain employs TRBV21-1 and TRBJ1-4; the table's D call TRBD1 went unverified against the DNA. TRBV21-1 is termed a pseudogene. This CDR3 region has 18 residues. The CDR3 spells CASSPTPHWDGAALMMFF. CDR3 nucleotide sequence: TGTGCCAGCAGCCCCACCCCGCACTGGGATGGGGCGGCTCTTATGATGTTTTTT.

This clone was seen just once. This chain connects TRBV13 to TRBJ1-2; a possible D gene is TRBD1 (6 bases). CDR1 is PRHDT and CDR2 is FYEKMQ in the germline V gene (reference sequence). The V and J ends lost 4 bases and 6 bases respectively, with 21 bases between them. The length of the CDR3 is 16 residues. The CDR3 nucleotides are TGTGCCAGCAGCTCAACCCCTACAGGGCCGCTGGATGGCTACACCTTC. Translating gives CASSSTPTGPLDGYTF.

The gene calls are TRBV2 and TRBJ2-5; TRBD2 aligns across 7 bases. The CDR3 extends over 16 amino acids. Germline V lookup: CDR1 SNHLY, CDR2 FYNNEI. With V trimmed by 3 bases and J by 4 bases, 11 bases remained unmatched. The CDR3 DNA sequence: TGTGCCAGCAGTGACGTTACGGCTAGCGGCGTAGAGACCCAGTACTTC. Encoded protein: CASSDVTASGVETQYF.